The 21 T cell receptor beta chains listed next were all sequenced from one sample in a study of Graves' ophthalmopathy and Graves' hyperthyroidism. The authors amplified TCR beta CDR3 regions, and they did so from RNA transcripts for repertoire sequencing. Scientists carried out first-round RT-PCR using HTBI primers and then a second-round multiplex PCR. TCRdb re-called the multiplex PCR reads through MiXCR, storing one row per CDR3 protein. The sample lists over a million distinct CDR3 sequences, about two fifths seen once, with around 10% in the top ten. The source material was peripheral blood or thyroid tissue (not recorded which). The receptors were sampled from an adult man with Graves' hyperthyroidism.

This clonotype has ten or more counts. The CDR3 is CASSGSREKSAQYF. The CDR3 region has the DNA TGCGCCAGCAGTGGGTCGCGGGAGAAGTCAGCCCAGTACTTC. The chain carries TRBV5-1 and TRBJ2-5; 7 nucleotides match TRBD2. The CDR3 sequence is 14 residues long. Losses at the gene ends were 5 bases for V and 9 bases for J; bases not matched to a gene: 13. Germline V CDR1 and CDR2: SGHRS, YFSETQ.

This clonotype has ten or more counts. The chain combines TRBV7-2 with TRBJ1-3; the D is unclear. The germline V gene has CDR1 SGHTA and CDR2 FQGNSA. This CDR3 region has 15 residues. V lost 3 bases and J 1 base, leaving 10 bases between the germline ends. The CDR3 sequence is CASSFGGISGNTIYF. In DNA form, the CDR3 reads TGTGCCAGCAGCTTCGGTGGGATTTCTGGAAACACCATATATTTT.

J is TRBJ1-6 and V is TRBV20-1; TRBD1 might be the D (6 bases). Germline V gene lookup returns CDR1 DFQATT and CDR2 SNEGSKA (reference sequence). CDR3 length: 13 amino acids. V was clipped by 1 base and J by 10 bases, with 11 bases between them. This CDR3 is CSARGAGASPLHF. CDR3 bases: TGCAGTGCTAGAGGGGCAGGGGCATCACCCCTCCACTTT.

The CDR3 reads CASSLESQSPLHF. As DNA, the CDR3 is TGCGCCAGCAGCTTGGAATCTCAGTCACCCCTCCACTTT. The chain uses TRBV5-1 and TRBJ1-6; D gene unclear. In germline, CDR1 is SGHRS, CDR2 YFSETQ. V lost 0 bases and J lost 10, with 8 bases in between. There are 13 residues in the CDR3. The whole variable domain, filled in from reference TRBV5-1 and TRBJ1-6, reads KAGVTQTPRYLIKTRGQQVTLSCSPISGHRSVSWYQQTPGQGLQFLFEYFSETQRNKGNFPGRFSGRQFSNSRSEMNVSTLELGDSALYLCASSLESQSPLHFGNGTRLTVT.

In regard to this clonotype: An end of the junction differs from the germline gene, which may be a read error. This chain connects TRBV19 to TRBJ2-6, with D possibly matching TRBD1 (5 bases). Germline V lookup: CDR1 LNHDA, CDR2 SQIVND (reference sequence). The CDR3 is 17 residues long. CDR3 sequence (DNA): TGTGCCAGTAGTATTTATTTCTCCGGCTCTGGGGCCAATGTCCTGACTTTC. It yields the protein CASSIYFSGSGANVLTF.

As DNA, the CDR3 is TGCAGTGCTAGAAAGGCCGGGACAGTATTTAACTATGGCTACACCTTC. Its translation: CSARKAGTVFNYGYTF. The rearrangement joins TRBV20-1 to TRBJ1-2, with 7 bases that match TRBD1. The CDR3 totals 16 residues. V trimming: 2 bases; J trimming: 1 base; junction bases outside the gene matches: 10. Germline CDR1 and CDR2: DFQATT and SNEGSKA (reference sequence).

This clonotype was counted a few times. The rearrangement joins TRBV29-1 to TRBJ2-1; D ambiguous. Germline V gene lookup returns CDR1 SQVTM and CDR2 ANQGSEA. Trimming cost V 6 bases and J 1 base, with 7 bases left between them. CDR3 length: 12 residues. Here the CDR3 reads CSVSPSYNEQFF. The DNA for the CDR3 is TGCAGCGTCTCACCTTCCTACAATGAGCAGTTCTTC.

The table lists this clonotype with many counts. J is TRBJ1-2 and V is TRBV29-1; the match to TRBD1 covers 9 bases. CDR3 size: 12 residues. The V gene's germline CDR1 is SQVTM and CDR2 ANQGSEA. J gave up 5 bases and V 5 bases, and 3 bases lay outside the gene matches. CDR3 sequence reads: CSVRTGAYGYTF. The CDR3 DNA follows: TGCAGCGTTAGGACAGGGGCTTATGGCTACACCTTC.

In this sample, this clonotype turned up once. The chain combines TRBV7-2 with TRBJ2-5, with D possibly TRBD1 on 6 matching bases. Germline V gene sequence: CDR1 SGHTA, CDR2 FQGNSA. The germline V and J ends were trimmed by 3 bases and 4 bases, with 15 bases remaining between them. CDR3 length: 15 amino acids. The chain's CDR3 is CASSLPPGVAETQYF. CDR3 sequence (DNA): TGTGCCAGCAGCTTGCCCCCAGGGGTGGCAGAGACCCAGTACTTC.

This chain uses TRBV15 with TRBJ1-2, with unresolved D. Germline V gene data show CDR1 as LNHNV and CDR2 as YYDKDF (reference sequence). Trimming removed 0 bases from V and 7 bases from J, with 9 bases in between. This CDR3 is built from 13 residues. The CDR3 here is CATSRDGGCGYTF. Here the CDR3 DNA reads TGTGCCACCAGCAGAGACGGCGGCTGTGGCTACACCTTC.

J is TRBJ2-5 and V is TRBV11-2, with 11 positions matching TRBD1. Germline V gene sequence: CDR1 SGHAT, CDR2 FQNNGV. The junction had 9 bases not matched to a gene; V was cut back by 4 bases and J by 2 bases. This CDR3 spans 17 amino acids. The CDR3 here is CASSSHLGDRGQETQYF. CDR3 nucleotides: TGTGCCAGCAGCTCCCATTTGGGGGACAGGGGGCAAGAGACCCAGTACTTC.

V is TRBV6-5 and J is TRBJ1-5; D remains ambiguous. V lost 5 bases to trimming and J lost 1 base, with 18 bases between them. The germline V gene encodes CDR1 MNHEY and CDR2 SVGAGI. The CDR3 length is 17 residues. CDR3 sequence reads: CASSPPADTDSNQPQHF. The CDR3 region has the DNA TGTGCCAGCAGTCCCCCGGCCGACACGGACAGCAATCAGCCCCAGCATTTT.

This rearrangement joins TRBV2 to TRBJ2-3, with no clear D. Germline CDR1 SNHLY, CDR2 FYNNEI. The CDR3 contains 8 residues. V dropped 7 bases and J dropped 7 bases, with 0 bases sitting between them. In DNA form, the CDR3 reads TGTGCCAGCAATACGCAGTATTTT. It yields the protein CASNTQYF. Full variable domain (outside the CDR3, taken from reference TRBV2 and TRBJ2-3): EPEVTQTPSHQVTQMGQEVILRCVPISNHLYFYWYRQILGQKVEFLVSFYNNEISEKSEIFDDQFSVERPDGSNFTLKIRSTKLEDSAMYFCASNTQYFGPGTRLTVL.

The chain recombines TRBV27 with TRBJ1-4, with 9 nucleotides matching TRBD1. The CDR3 totals 14 residues. The V and J ends lost 5 bases and 10 bases, in that order; junction bases with no gene match: 8. CDR1 MNHEY and CDR2 SMNVEV come from the germline V gene (reference sequence). CDR3 in amino acids: CASSPGQGTGKLFF. CDR3 DNA sequence: TGTGCCAGCAGTCCGGGACAGGGAACAGGAAAACTGTTTTTT.

The chain has TRBV6-1 and TRBJ1-6, with 7 bases fitting TRBD1. In germline, CDR1 is MNHNS, CDR2 SASEGT. The CDR3 has 17 residues. V lost 6 bases to trimming and J lost 7 bases; unmatched junction nucleotides: 15. This CDR3 reads CASSGATLTGLNSPLHF. CDR3 nucleotide sequence: TGTGCCAGCAGCGGAGCGACGTTGACAGGGCTGAATTCACCCCTCCACTTT.

This clonotype was recorded at least ten times. The chain employs TRBV7-9 and TRBJ2-7; D is perhaps TRBD1 (6 bases). From germline, CDR1 is SEHNR and CDR2 FQNEAQ (reference sequence). This CDR3 has 15 residues. Trimming removed 5 bases from V and 2 bases from J, with 16 bases in between. In DNA, the CDR3 is TGTGCCAGCAGCCCTACAGACAGGATCCCCTACGAGCAGTACTTC. Residues: CASSPTDRIPYEQYF.

V gene TRBV15 combines with J gene TRBJ1-3; TRBD1 aligns across 9 bases. This CDR3 is built from 15 residues. The V gene's germline CDR1 is LNHNV and CDR2 YYDKDF (reference sequence). V shed 4 bases, J shed 7 bases, and the junction held 8 bases outside the gene matches. CDR3 DNA sequence: TGTGCCACCAGCACCGACAGGGGGTACAGGAACACCATATATTTT. Its translation is CATSTDRGYRNTIYF.

This clonotype came up many times. The rearrangement uses TRBV7-2 and TRBJ1-5; the D gene is possibly TRBD1 (6 bases). V was cut by 1 base and J by 8 bases, with 12 bases left in between. The germline CDR1 and CDR2 sequences are SGHTA and FQGNSA. The CDR3 is 14 amino acids. The CDR3, as DNA: TGTGCCAGCAGCTTAGTGACTCCAGGGGAGCCCCAGCATTTT. This encodes CASSLVTPGEPQHF.

The rearrangement uses TRBV20-1 and TRBJ2-5, with D possibly matching TRBD2 (6 bases). The V gene's germline CDR1 is DFQATT and CDR2 SNEGSKA (reference sequence). The V end was cut by 4 bases, the J end by 5 bases, with 14 bases between. The CDR3 is made up of 13 amino acids. The DNA of the CDR3 is TGCAGTGCTAAGTATTGGGGGAGGGAGACCCAGTACTTC. Encoded protein: CSAKYWGRETQYF.

At least ten counts were recorded for this clonotype. The rearrangement links TRBV20-1 to TRBJ1-2, with 11 bases identical to TRBD1. Trimming removed 6 bases from V and 7 bases from J; junction bases left unmatched: 13. CDR3 length equals 15 residues. CDR1 and CDR2 (germline): DFQATT, SNEGSKA (reference sequence). The CDR3 loop is CSARTPGQGDFGYTF. Here the CDR3 DNA reads TGCAGTGCGAGAACGCCGGGACAGGGGGACTTTGGCTACACCTTC.

The chain is built from TRBV29-1 and TRBJ2-5; a possible D gene is TRBD2 (5 bases). CDR3 length equals 14 residues. Germline CDR1 SQVTM, CDR2 ANQGSEA. Trimming removed 8 bases at V and 4 bases at J, with 20 bases between. DNA of the CDR3: TGCAGCAGTGAGTCGCTAGCCACGGGAGAGACCCAGTACTTC. Translated: CSSESLATGETQYF.